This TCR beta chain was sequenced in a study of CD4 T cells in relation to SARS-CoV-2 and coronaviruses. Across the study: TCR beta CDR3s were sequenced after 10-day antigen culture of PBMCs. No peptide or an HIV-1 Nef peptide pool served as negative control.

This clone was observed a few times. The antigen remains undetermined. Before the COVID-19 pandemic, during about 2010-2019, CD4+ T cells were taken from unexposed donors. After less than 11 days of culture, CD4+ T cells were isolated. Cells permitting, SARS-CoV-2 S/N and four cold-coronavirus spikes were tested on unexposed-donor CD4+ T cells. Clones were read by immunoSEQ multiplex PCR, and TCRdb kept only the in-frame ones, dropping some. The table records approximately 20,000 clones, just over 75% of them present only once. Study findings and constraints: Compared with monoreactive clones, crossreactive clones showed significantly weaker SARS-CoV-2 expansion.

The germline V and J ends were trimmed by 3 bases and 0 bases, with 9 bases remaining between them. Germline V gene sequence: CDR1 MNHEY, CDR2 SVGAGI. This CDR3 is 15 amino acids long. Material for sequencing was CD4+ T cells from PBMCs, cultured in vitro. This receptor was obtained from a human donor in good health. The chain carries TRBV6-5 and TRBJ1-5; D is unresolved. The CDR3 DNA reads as TGTGCCAGCAGTTATCGAGGTCCTAGCAATCAGCCCCAGCATTTT. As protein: CASSYRGPSNQPQHF.